This paragraph reports one T cell receptor beta chain. Profiling relied on immunoSEQ multiplex PCR, and the TCRdb table lists in-frame clones only, not all of them. The sample lists 150,000 or so clones, around 90% seen once, with more than 10% in the top ten. These data originate in a study of control samples from healthy donors and cancer patients. The sample taken for sequencing was blood. This clonotype was obtained from a man between 25 and 39 years old in good health.

For the CDR3, the DNA is TGTGCCAGCAGCCGCTCCGGACAGGGTGGGAATGAGCAGTTCTTC. It is translated as CASSRSGQGGNEQFF. The chain is built from TRBV3-1 (or the pseudogene TRBV3-2) and TRBJ2-1, with 8 bases matching TRBD1. Germline CDR1 LGHDT, CDR2 YNNKEL (reference sequence). V shed 4 bases and J 7 bases; nucleotides not matched to a gene: 9. The CDR3 has 15 amino acids.